This T cell receptor (beta chain) was identified in a study of blood T cell repertoires in COVID-19. About the research overall: The analysed material was cDNA or gDNA that came from T cells, B-cell-depleted T cells, or PBMCs.

CDR3 length equals 16 residues. In the authors' workflow: Nucleated cell number was recorded as an estimate derived from reference gene primer amplification. Some clones are missing from TCRdb's copy, which holds only in-frame ones; the method was immunoSEQ multiplex PCR. That table furnishes V, J and clone size, whereas the DNA furnished D and trimming. There are about 200,000 clones in the sample; roughly nine tenths occur only once, and roughly 2.2% lies in the top ten. The chain carries TRBV21-1 and TRBJ1-6; no check of the table's D call, TRBD1, against the DNA was made. TRBV21-1 has pseudogene status. Input material: peripheral blood. This TCR came from a woman between 50 and 59 years old with acute or convalescent COVID-19. The CDR3 here is CASSKGKETHNSPLHF. As DNA, the CDR3 is TGTGCCAGCAGCAAAGGGAAAGAGACACATAATTCACCCCTCCACTTT.